Listed below are T cell receptor beta chains from one sample, sequenced in a study of T-cell reconstitution after alpha-beta-depleted transplantation in children. TCRdb recomputed calls from the PCR reads with MiXCR, one row per CDR3 protein. This table holds 100,000 to 150,000 distinct CDR3 sequences, 20% to 25% found once. This sample comprised PBMCs, mostly from graft donor cells, obtained 180 days after TCRalphabeta/CD19-depleted stem cell transplant. The receptors were sampled from a male patient between 2 and 10 years old who had a stem cell transplant for chronic granulomatous disease, so the T cells may come from the graft donor. Both conserved end residues are part of each CDR3. The D gene is left open where the match is weak. Not every row has a clone size; where given, it reads once, few, many or a size class.

>TRBJ2-1|TRBV19|-|-
CASSSPWGVEQFF
TGTGCCAGTAGTTCCCCGTGGGGCGTTGAGCAGTTCTTC
>TRBJ1-2|TRBV9|-|many
CASSVSGNYGYTF
TGTGCCAGCAGCGTATCAGGAAACTATGGCTACACCTTC
>TRBJ1-3|TRBV9|-|-
CASSVGGGGISGNTIYF
TGTGCCAGCAGCGTAGGAGGAGGCGGCATCTCTGGAAACACCATATATTTT
>TRBJ1-5|TRBV7-2|-|-
CASSYGRGNQPQHF
TGTGCCAGCAGCTACGGACGGGGCAATCAGCCCCAGCATTTT
>TRBJ1-3|TRBV20-1|TRBD1|-
CSARAGTGSGNTIYF
TGCAGTGCTAGGGCCGGGACAGGCTCTGGAAACACCATATATTTT
>TRBJ2-2|TRBV29-1|TRBD1|many
CSAGAGTGRNTGELFF
TGCAGCGCCGGGGCGGGGACAGGGAGGAACACCGGGGAGCTGTTTTTT
>TRBJ2-1|TRBV20-1|TRBD2|many
CSAPALAGGSSYNEQFF
TGCAGTGCACCCGCACTAGCGGGAGGATCCTCCTACAATGAGCAGTTCTTC
>TRBJ2-5|TRBV28|TRBD2|many
CASSLPSDSGRRKETQYF
TGTGCCAGCAGTTTGCCCTCGGATAGCGGGAGGCGTAAAGAGACCCAGTACTTC
>TRBJ2-7|TRBV20-1|TRBD2|-
CSARLIAGGYEQYF
TGCAGTGCTAGATTAATAGCGGGGGGGTACGAGCAGTACTTC
>TRBJ2-2|TRBV7-9|-|many
CASSQKKGLARTTNTGELFF
TGTGCCAGCAGCCAGAAAAAGGGACTGGCGAGAACTACGAACACCGGGGAGCTGTTTTTT
>TRBJ2-1|TRBV7-2|-|many
CASSAYNEQFF
TGTGCCAGCAGCGCATACAATGAGCAGTTCTTC
>TRBJ1-3|TRBV20-1|-|-
CSARPFTGQSGNTIYF
TGCAGTGCTAGACCATTTACAGGGCAGTCTGGAAACACCATATATTTT
>TRBJ2-1|TRBV12-5|TRBD2|many
CASGLVLGGLAGANYNEQFF
TGTGCTAGTGGTTTGGTACTCGGGGGACTAGCGGGAGCAAACTACAATGAGCAGTTCTTC
>TRBJ1-6|TRBV25-1|-|-
CASSPRGRVNSPLHF
TGTGCCAGCAGTCCTCGGGGGAGGGTTAATTCACCCCTCCACTTT
>TRBJ2-3|TRBV6-1|TRBD1|many
CASGPGQGTDTQYF
TGTGCCAGCGGTCCGGGACAGGGCACAGATACGCAGTATTTT
>TRBJ2-5|TRBV20-1|-|many
CSARAYGGALIQETQYF
TGCAGTGCTAGAGCCTATGGGGGAGCTTTGATACAAGAGACCCAGTACTTC
>TRBJ2-1|TRBV20-1|TRBD2|many
CSARRTRDEQFF
TGCAGTGCTAGAAGGACTAGGGATGAGCAGTTCTTC
>TRBJ2-5|TRBV12-3/TRBV12-4|TRBD1|few
CASRVGGSVTQYF
TGTGCCAGCCGCGTAGGGGGCTCGGTGACCCAGTACTTC
>TRBJ1-2|TRBV12-3/TRBV12-4|TRBD1|many
CASSSRDSYGYTF
TGTGCCAGCAGTTCTCGGGACAGCTATGGCTACACCTTC
>TRBJ2-7|TRBV7-6|TRBD2|-
CASSPGTSGIYEQYF
TGTGCCAGCAGCCCCGGGACTAGCGGGATTTACGAGCAGTACTTC
>TRBJ1-1|TRBV5-5|TRBD1|-
CASSRTGASTEAFF
TGTGCCAGCAGCCGGACAGGGGCCTCCACTGAAGCTTTCTTT
>TRBJ2-1|TRBV29-1|TRBD1|-
CSVLRGTGIDEQFF
TGCAGCGTTCTTAGGGGGACAGGGATCGATGAGCAGTTCTTC